Following are 3 T cell receptor beta chains from one sample sequenced in a study of T-cell memory formation after mild COVID-19. One entry per CDR3 protein results from TCRdb running MiXCR on the 5' RACE reads. Of a few hundred thousand distinct CDR3 sequences listed, around 15% are singletons. The specimen was PBMCs or a T cell subset sorted from them (not recorded which). These receptors were obtained from a man between 18 and 29 years old who had mild COVID-19 (a few samples of this study predate the infection). Cell type and time point are not known.

The genes are TRBV6-5 and TRBJ1-2; D unresolved. Germline CDR1 reads MNHEY; CDR2 reads SVGAGI. The ends were cut back, 1 base at V and 8 bases at J, with 20 bases in the middle. CDR3 length equals 16 residues. Here the CDR3 DNA reads TGTGCCAGCAGTTACTGGGCAGGCCCTCTGGGGTACGGCTACACCTTC. As protein: CASSYWAGPLGYGYTF.

J is TRBJ2-3 and V is TRBV5-1; no clear D. V gave up 0 bases and J gave up 3 bases, with 14 bases separating them. This CDR3 is 16 amino acids long. Germline CDR1 reads SGHRS; CDR2 reads YFSETQ. The CDR3 sequence: CASSLGPSEETDTQYF. Written as DNA, the CDR3 is TGCGCCAGCAGCTTGGGTCCTAGTGAGGAGACAGATACGCAGTATTTT.

The V and J genes are TRBV11-2 and TRBJ2-7, with D possibly matching TRBD2 (6 bases). Germline loops: CDR1 SGHAT, CDR2 FQNNGV. This CDR3 comprises 14 residues. V was clipped by 3 bases and J by 2 bases, with 11 bases between them. The CDR3 loop reads CASSFGAGTYEQYF. CDR3 coding DNA: TGTGCCAGCAGCTTTGGGGCGGGGACCTACGAGCAGTACTTC.